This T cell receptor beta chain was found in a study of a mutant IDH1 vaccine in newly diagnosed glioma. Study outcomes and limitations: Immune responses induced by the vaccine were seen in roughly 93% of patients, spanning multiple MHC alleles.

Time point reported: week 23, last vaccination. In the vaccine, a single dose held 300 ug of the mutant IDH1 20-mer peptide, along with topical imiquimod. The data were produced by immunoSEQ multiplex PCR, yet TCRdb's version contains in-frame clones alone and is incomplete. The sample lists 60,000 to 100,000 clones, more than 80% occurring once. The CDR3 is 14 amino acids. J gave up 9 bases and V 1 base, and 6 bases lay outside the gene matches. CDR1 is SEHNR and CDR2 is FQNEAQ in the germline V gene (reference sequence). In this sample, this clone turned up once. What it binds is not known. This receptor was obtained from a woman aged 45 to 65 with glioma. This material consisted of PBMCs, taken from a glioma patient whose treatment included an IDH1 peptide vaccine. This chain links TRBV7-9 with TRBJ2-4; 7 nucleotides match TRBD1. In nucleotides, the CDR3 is TGTGCCAGCAGCTTAGGGCCAAGGGGGCGCATTCAGTACTTC. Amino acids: CASSLGPRGRIQYF.